This entry lists 28 T cell receptor beta chains sequenced from one sample in a study of shared clonotypes between healthy human individuals (dated by TCRdb to the early 2020s). Library method: the immunoSEQ multiplex PCR assay. In TCRdb, the immuneACCESS table is reduced to in-frame sequences with V and J assigned. These tables do not hold every clone; where another copy was compared, an unresolved V gene accounts for under half, and the others remain unexplained. For this sample the table gives fewer than 1.4 million clones, of which roughly 74% were detected only once. The ten top clones hold 0.6% to 0.75% of the sample. Sequencing input: memory CD4+ T cells from PBMCs. The sample's cell subset or site label, decoded: CD45RA-negative fraction. The receptors were sampled from a man aged 18 to 35 in good health. Some clones in this sample may be carry-over from other donors' samples.

The CDR3 is CAISENSGWGGEAFF. In DNA, the CDR3 is TGTGCCATCAGTGAGAACTCGGGGTGGGGTGGTGAAGCTTTCTTT. The chain has TRBV10-3 and TRBJ1-1, with D uncertain. Germline V gives CDR1 ENHRY, CDR2 SYGVKD. Trimming shortened V by 2 bases and J by 7 bases, and 17 bases separated the two germline ends. The CDR3 is made up of 15 amino acids.

This clone was picked up many times. The chain uses TRBV5-4 and TRBJ2-3, with 16 bases aligning to TRBD2. The V and J ends lost 4 bases and 0 bases, in that order; junction bases with no gene match: 8. CDR1 is SGHNT and CDR2 is YYREEE in the germline V gene (reference sequence). CDR3 size: 19 residues. This CDR3 reads CASSTSPGLAGGSTDTQYF. The CDR3 nucleotides are TGTGCCAGCAGCACTTCACCGGGACTAGCGGGAGGGAGCACAGATACGCAGTATTTT. Together with reference TRBV5-4 and TRBJ2-3, the CDR3 gives the full variable domain: ETGVTQSPTHLIKTRGQQVTLRCSSQSGHNTVSWYQQALGQGPQFIFQYYREEENGRGNFPPRFSGLQFPNYSSELNVNALELDDSALYLCASSTSPGLAGGSTDTQYFGPGTRLTVL.

This clone was counted ten times or more. The J gene is TRBJ2-7, the V gene TRBV2; D is uncertain. The CDR3 contains 14 residues. Germline CDR1 is SNHLY and CDR2 is FYNNEI. V lost 1 base and J 5 bases, leaving 12 bases between the germline ends. The CDR3 sequence is CASSEGQAVNEQYF. CDR3 nucleotide sequence: TGTGCCAGCAGTGAAGGGCAGGCGGTCAACGAGCAGTACTTC.

This chain joins TRBV9 and TRBJ2-1, with 7 bases aligning to TRBD1. Germline CDR1 is SGDLS and CDR2 is YYNGEE. Trimming at V came to 0 bases and at J to 7 bases, leaving 4 bases not matched to a gene. CDR3 length: 14 residues. CDR3 DNA sequence: TGTGCCAGCAGCGTAGAAGACAGGGAGAATGAGCAGTTCTTC. It encodes CASSVEDRENEQFF.

The rearrangement joins TRBV4-3 to TRBJ2-7, with D uncertain. The CDR3 spans 15 residues. V was trimmed by 1 base and J by 3 bases, leaving 13 bases between them. Per germline, CDR1 LGHNA and CDR2 YSLEER. The CDR3 coding sequence is TGCGCCAGCAGCCAAGGGTTGGGCGTAGGCTACGAGCAGTACTTC. It codes for CASSQGLGVGYEQYF.

In regard to this clone: In the same sample, other DNA sequences code for this CDR3. The V call is TRBV20-1, the J call TRBJ2-7; D possibly corresponds to TRBD1 (5 bases). The length of the CDR3 is 11 residues. V shed 6 bases and J shed 3 bases, with 9 bases lying between them. Germline CDR1 and CDR2: DFQATT and SNEGSKA (reference sequence). Here the CDR3 reads CSAVDSYEQYF. The CDR3 DNA follows: TGCAGTGCGGTAGACAGCTACGAGCAGTACTTC.

This clone occurred a few times. The V and J genes are TRBV28 and TRBJ1-2, with 10 bases identical to TRBD1. The germline gives CDR1 MDHEN, CDR2 SYDVKM. After removal of 7 bases from V and 6 bases from J, the junction contained 2 bases not matched to a gene. The CDR3 covers 12 residues. CDR3 residues: CASTGQGDGYTF. CDR3 nucleotides: TGTGCCAGCACCGGACAGGGGGATGGCTACACCTTC.

V gene TRBV5-1 combines with J gene TRBJ1-4; no clear D gene. Trimming took off 0 bases at V and 4 bases at J, with 10 bases between the two ends. Per germline, CDR1 SGHRS and CDR2 YFSETQ. This CDR3 spans 15 amino acids. CDR3 in DNA: TGCGCCAGCAGCTTGGTAGGGCTGCTTAATGAAAAACTGTTTTTT. Its translation is CASSLVGLLNEKLFF.

The CDR3 DNA reads TGTGCCAGCAGCCCTACTCATGGCTACACCTTC. The encoded protein is CASSPTHGYTF. This rearrangement joins TRBV7-9 to TRBJ1-2, with D unclear. The CDR3 is made up of 11 amino acids. Germline V lookup: CDR1 SEHNR, CDR2 FQNEAQ (reference sequence). The V end lost 5 bases, the J end lost 6 bases, and 7 bases lay between the germline ends.

The chain links TRBV19 to TRBJ2-2; the D is unclear. This CDR3 is built from 15 residues. Deletions cut 8 bases from V and 4 bases from J, with 17 bases between. Germline CDR1 is LNHDA and CDR2 is SQIVND (reference sequence). The DNA of the CDR3 is TGTGCCAGTGCCCCCGTGGCAGTGAGCACCGGGGAGCTGTTTTTT. As protein: CASAPVAVSTGELFF.

Details on this clone: Different DNA sequences within this sample yield the same CDR3. The chain links TRBV5-1 to TRBJ2-2; D gene unclear. Trimming left V 2 bases short and J 6 bases short, with 5 bases between. The CDR3 has 12 amino acids. Looked up from germline, CDR1 is SGHRS and CDR2 is YFSETQ. CDR3 loop: CASSFPAGELFF. In DNA form, the CDR3 reads TGCGCCAGCAGCTTCCCCGCCGGGGAGCTGTTTTTT.

This clone was seen at least ten times. V usage is TRBV5-1 and J usage is TRBJ2-3; TRBD2 agrees at 7 bases. This CDR3 has 15 amino acids. Trimming took 4 bases from V and 0 from J; bases not matched to a gene: 5. CDR1 is SGHRS, CDR2 YFSETQ, per germline. The chain's CDR3 is CASSHSSGSTDTQYF. CDR3 sequence (DNA): TGCGCCAGCAGCCATTCTAGCGGTAGCACAGATACGCAGTATTTT.

V is TRBV5-1 and J is TRBJ2-1; 8 bases map to TRBD2. Germline CDR1 is SGHRS and CDR2 is YFSETQ. Trimming took 1 base from V and 4 from J; bases not matched to a gene: 7. The CDR3 sequence is 16 residues long. CDR3 amino acids: CASSLFIASGYNEQFF. In nucleotides, the CDR3 is TGCGCCAGCAGCTTGTTTATTGCTAGCGGGTACAATGAGCAGTTCTTC. The whole variable domain, remainder taken from reference TRBV5-1 and TRBJ2-1, is KAGVTQTPRYLIKTRGQQVTLSCSPISGHRSVSWYQQTPGQGLQFLFEYFSETQRNKGNFPGRFSGRQFSNSRSEMNVSTLELGDSALYLCASSLFIASGYNEQFFGPGTRLTVL.

The chain is built from TRBV18 and TRBJ2-7, with unresolved D. The CDR3 covers 13 residues. Per germline, CDR1 KGHSH and CDR2 LQKENI. V was cut by 0 bases and J by 4 bases, with 7 bases left in between. CDR3 DNA: TGTGCCAGCTCACCACCAGCGCGGTACGAGCAGTACTTC. Its translation: CASSPPARYEQYF.

The chain uses TRBV20-1 and TRBJ2-7; the D is unclear. CDR1 DFQATT and CDR2 SNEGSKA come from the germline V gene (reference sequence). The V gene lost 8 bases and the J gene lost 6 bases, with 14 bases spanning the gap. The CDR3 spans 11 residues. Written as DNA, the CDR3 is TGCAGTACCCTGTCGGTCCGCGAGCAGTACTTC. Protein: CSTLSVREQYF.

This chain links TRBV30 with TRBJ1-1, with D uncertain. The CDR3 covers 13 residues. From germline, CDR1 is GTSNPN and CDR2 SVGIG (reference sequence). The V gene lost 0 bases and the J gene lost 3 bases, with 8 bases spanning the gap. The CDR3 bases are TGTGCCTGGAGTGTCGTGGAGGACACTGAAGCTTTCTTT. Translating gives CAWSVVEDTEAFF.

This chain uses TRBV10-3 with TRBJ1-2, with D hard to call. V was clipped by 10 bases and J by 1 base, with 7 bases between them. Germline CDR1 ENHRY, CDR2 SYGVKD. CDR3 length equals 11 residues. The CDR3 DNA is TGTGCCACGGGCTTTAACTATGGCTACACCTTC. Protein sequence: CATGFNYGYTF.

The gene calls are TRBV18 and TRBJ2-1; 9 bases map to TRBD1. Trimming cost V 5 bases and J 4 bases; bases outside gene matches: 6. CDR1 and CDR2 from the germline V gene are KGHSH and LQKENI. The length of the CDR3 is 15 residues. CDR3 in amino acids: CASSRTGTGYNEQFF. The CDR3 coding sequence is TGTGCCAGCTCAAGAACCGGGACAGGGTACAATGAGCAGTTCTTC.

V gene TRBV9 combines with J gene TRBJ2-2; 12 bases align to TRBD2. CDR3 length equals 18 residues. Trimming at V came to 0 bases and at J to 3 bases, leaving 6 bases not matched to a gene. Looked up from germline, CDR1 is SGDLS and CDR2 is YYNGEE. In DNA, the CDR3 is TGTGCCAGCAGCGTAGAGCCCGGACTAGCGGGATACACCGGGGAGCTGTTTTTT. It codes for CASSVEPGLAGYTGELFF.

V is TRBV5-1 and J is TRBJ2-7; 7 bases agree with TRBD1. Germline-derived CDR1 and CDR2 are SGHRS and YFSETQ. The V gene end was trimmed by 4 bases and the J gene end by 3 bases; junction bases not matched to a gene: 7. This CDR3 region has 14 residues. CDR3 protein: CASSVGQYYYEQYF. The CDR3 region has the DNA TGCGCCAGCAGCGTGGGACAGTATTACTACGAGCAGTACTTC.

The chain joins TRBV2 to TRBJ2-2; TRBD1 matches 10 bases. Germline CDR1 is SNHLY and CDR2 is FYNNEI. With V trimmed by 6 bases and J by 1 base, 14 bases remained unmatched. The CDR3 is 19 amino acids. CDR3 in DNA: TGTGCCAGCAGCCAACAAAGGGGACAGGGGTGGGAGAACACCGGGGAGCTGTTTTTT. It translates to CASSQQRGQGWENTGELFF.

The V and J genes are TRBV2 and TRBJ1-5; TRBD1 matches at 10 bases. This CDR3 is 14 amino acids long. CDR1 is SNHLY and CDR2 is FYNNEI in the germline V gene. The V gene end was trimmed by 8 bases and the J gene end by 10 bases; junction bases not matched to a gene: 11. Here the CDR3 reads CASSNSGTGVPQHF. For the CDR3, the DNA is TGTGCCAGCTCGAATTCCGGGACAGGGGTTCCCCAGCATTTT.

CDR3 nucleotides: TGTGCCAGCACCTCCGGGGGGGAGATAACAGATACGCAGTATTTT. It codes for CASTSGGEITDTQYF. The chain combines TRBV7-8 with TRBJ2-3, with 8 nucleotides matching TRBD2. The CDR3 is 15 residues long. Trimming cost V 7 bases and J 3 bases; bases outside gene matches: 9. Per germline, CDR1 SGHVS and CDR2 FQNEAQ.

The chain recombines TRBV5-1 with TRBJ2-3; D gene uncertain. V was clipped by 0 bases and J by 1 base, with 6 bases between them. The CDR3 runs to 14 residues. The germline V gene has CDR1 SGHRS and CDR2 YFSETQ. The CDR3 sequence is CASSLVLGTDTQYF. CDR3 nucleotide sequence: TGCGCCAGCAGCTTGGTTCTAGGCACAGATACGCAGTATTTT.

The V and J genes are TRBV2 and TRBJ1-5; D not resolved. V lost 5 bases and J lost 4, with 6 bases in between. CDR1 and CDR2 (germline): SNHLY, FYNNEI. This CDR3 is 12 amino acids long. The CDR3 spells CASSPPNQPQHF. In DNA, the CDR3 is TGTGCCAGCAGTCCCCCGAATCAGCCCCAGCATTTT.

CDR3 sequence: CASSGLAGDTGELFF. The CDR3 DNA reads as TGCGCCAGCAGCGGACTAGCGGGAGACACCGGGGAGCTGTTTTTT. J is TRBJ2-2 and V is TRBV5-1; 13 nucleotides align to TRBD2. Germline V gene data show CDR1 as SGHRS and CDR2 as YFSETQ. CDR3 length equals 15 residues. V lost 4 bases to trimming and J lost 3 bases; unmatched junction nucleotides: 0.

The J gene is TRBJ2-2, the V gene TRBV4-2; D is uncertain. CDR1 and CDR2 (germline): LGHNA, YNFKEQ. CDR3 size: 15 residues. V was pared by 2 bases and J by 5 bases, with 12 bases between. CDR3 bases: TGTGCCAGCAGCCAACAAAGCGAACTAACCGGGGAGCTGTTTTTT. Translating gives CASSQQSELTGELFF.

J is TRBJ2-1 and V is TRBV27; no clear D gene. The CDR3 extends over 13 amino acids. V was pared by 6 bases and J by 7 bases, with 13 bases between. Germline CDR1 reads MNHEY; CDR2 reads SMNVEV (reference sequence). DNA for the CDR3: TGTGCCAGCAGCCCCCTCTCCTGGAATGAGCAGTTCTTC. This translates into CASSPLSWNEQFF.